These 30 T cell receptor beta chains share one sample of origin, sequenced in a study of T cells expressing NK-cell markers. TCRdb reanalyzed the 5' RACE reads and collapses them to one entry per CDR3 protein, without DNA. This sample contains about 400,000 distinct CDR3 sequences. The source material was blood T cells: a sorted CD56 or NKG2C T cell subset, CD4+ or CD8+ T cells, or bulk PBMC T cells (not recorded which). These receptors were obtained from a woman aged 50 to 60 in good health.

This rearrangement joins TRBV12-3 or TRBV12-4 to TRBJ2-3; the TCRdb call, TRBD2, lacks DNA for checking. The CDR3 extends over 17 amino acids. CDR3 region: CASSLPGLAGVLDTQYF.

This chain joins TRBV5-1 and TRBJ2-2; TCRdb picks TRBD1, but there is no DNA to check that call. The CDR3 spans 16 residues. In germline, CDR1 is SGHRS, CDR2 YFSETQ. The CDR3 sequence is CASGKNRGENTGELFF.

The chain has TRBV6-5 and TRBJ2-3. Per the germline V gene, CDR1 is MNHEY and CDR2 is SVGAGI. CDR3 length equals 13 residues. Here the CDR3 reads CASSYSTGYTQYF.

The rearrangement links TRBV5-1 to TRBJ2-4; TCRdb outputs TRBD1, but without DNA this stays unchecked. The length of the CDR3 is 11 residues. Germline lookup yields CDR1 SGHRS and CDR2 YFSETQ. This CDR3 reads CASRRGNIQYF.

The chain combines TRBV7-9 with TRBJ2-3; the TCRdb call, TRBD1, lacks DNA for checking. The CDR3 contains 16 residues. The germline gives CDR1 SEHNR, CDR2 FQNEAQ (reference sequence). CDR3 in amino acids: CASSKEQGVDSHTQYF. The whole variable domain, filled in from reference TRBV7-9 and TRBJ2-3, reads DTGVSQNPRHKITKRGQNVTFRCDPISEHNRLYWYRQTLGQGPEFLTYFQNEAQLEKSRLLSDRFSAERPKGSFSTLEIQRTEQGDSAMYLCASSKEQGVDSHTQYFGPGTRLTVL.

V gene TRBV29-1 combines with J gene TRBJ2-1; without DNA, the TCRdb call of TRBD2 cannot be checked. The CDR3 has 13 amino acids. Per germline, CDR1 SQVTM and CDR2 ANQGSEA. This CDR3 reads CSVRGTSIYEQFF.

This sequence joins TRBV12-3 or TRBV12-4 and TRBJ1-2; TCRdb gives TRBD1 as the D gene, but with no DNA this cannot be confirmed. The length of the CDR3 is 15 residues. The CDR3 loop is CASTISGRGGRGYTF.

V usage is TRBV29-1 and J usage is TRBJ2-3; TCRdb outputs TRBD2, but without DNA this stays unchecked. The CDR3 extends over 17 amino acids. From germline, CDR1 is SQVTM and CDR2 ANQGSEA. The CDR3 loop reads CSVEGRLAGGSTDTQYF.

This chain uses TRBV12-3 or TRBV12-4 with TRBJ2-7; TCRdb reports TRBD1, a call that lacks DNA to check it against. The CDR3 runs 16 residues. Here the CDR3 reads CASSLQMGGRAHEQYF.

The chain links TRBV7-2 to TRBJ2-1; the TCRdb call, TRBD2, lacks DNA for checking. Germline loops: CDR1 SGHTA, CDR2 FQGNSA. The CDR3 contains 13 residues. The CDR3 region is CASSIPGLAGKFF.

The chain joins TRBV5-1 to TRBJ1-2; absent DNA, TCRdb's TRBD1 call cannot be checked. Germline V gene lookup returns CDR1 SGHRS and CDR2 YFSETQ. CDR3 size: 14 residues. The CDR3 reads CASSRTSRDGGYTF.

V gene TRBV7-9 combines with J gene TRBJ1-1. The CDR3 loop spans 14 amino acids. Germline CDR1 SEHNR, CDR2 FQNEAQ (reference sequence). CDR3 amino acids: CASSLRNGNTEAFF. The whole variable domain, remainder taken from reference TRBV7-9 and TRBJ1-1, is DTGVSQNPRHKITKRGQNVTFRCDPISEHNRLYWYRQTLGQGPEFLTYFQNEAQLEKSRLLSDRFSAERPKGSFSTLEIQRTEQGDSAMYLCASSLRNGNTEAFFGQGTRLTVV.

The chain combines TRBV7-9 with TRBJ2-7; checking the TCRdb D call of TRBD2 is not possible without DNA. Germline V gene sequence: CDR1 SEHNR, CDR2 FQNEAQ (reference sequence). This CDR3 has 15 amino acids. CDR3 sequence reads: CASSLGGSVMLEQYF.

The chain carries TRBV11-2 and TRBJ2-4; TCRdb reports TRBD2, a call that lacks DNA to check it against. The CDR3 sequence is 14 residues long. Germline lookup yields CDR1 SGHAT and CDR2 FQNNGV. The CDR3 sequence: CASQIAGLENIQYF.

This chain joins TRBV7-9 and TRBJ2-2; TCRdb designates TRBD1, a call that cannot be tested without DNA. Germline loops: CDR1 SEHNR, CDR2 FQNEAQ (reference sequence). The CDR3 sequence is 17 residues long. CDR3 region: CASSFPRNRGNTGELFF. Full variable domain (remainder filled in from reference TRBV7-9 and TRBJ2-2): DTGVSQNPRHKITKRGQNVTFRCDPISEHNRLYWYRQTLGQGPEFLTYFQNEAQLEKSRLLSDRFSAERPKGSFSTLEIQRTEQGDSAMYLCASSFPRNRGNTGELFFGEGSRLTVL.

The chain combines TRBV5-6 with TRBJ2-7; the TCRdb D gene call, TRBD1, has no DNA to confirm it. Looked up from germline, CDR1 is SGHDT and CDR2 is YYEEEE. The CDR3 runs to 19 residues. The CDR3 region is CASSSVGTGGLGPHYEQYF.

The CDR3 sequence is CASRDTYSGNTIYF. The chain couples TRBV5-5 to TRBJ1-3; absent DNA, TCRdb's TRBD1 call cannot be checked. CDR3 length equals 14 residues. CDR1 SGHKS and CDR2 YYEKEE come from the germline V gene (reference sequence).

The chain joins TRBV12-5 to TRBJ2-2; the D call from TCRdb, TRBD1, cannot be confirmed without DNA. The CDR3 totals 17 residues. Germline V gene data show CDR1 as LGHNT and CDR2 as FRNRAP. The CDR3 protein is CASGLARTGYGTGELFF.

The CDR3 region is CSDRTLYGYTF. The chain couples TRBV29-1 to TRBJ1-2; the D call of TRBD1 rests on TCRdb alone, since no DNA is present to check it. The CDR3 covers 11 residues. CDR1 is SQVTM and CDR2 is ANQGSEA in the germline V gene.

The chain employs TRBV9 and TRBJ2-3. The CDR3 sequence is 14 residues long. Germline-derived CDR1 and CDR2 are SGDLS and YYNGEE. The chain's CDR3 is CASCLAGPTDTQYF. Variable domain in full (rest from reference TRBV9 and TRBJ2-3): DSGVTQTPKHLITATGQRVTLRCSPRSGDLSVYWYQQSLDQGLQFLIQYYNGEERAKGNILERFSAQQFPDLHSELNLSSLELGDSALYFCASCLAGPTDTQYFGPGTRLTVL.

The CDR3 loop is CASSLRGGENTEAFF. The V and J genes are TRBV5-1 and TRBJ1-1; TCRdb's assignment of TRBD1 cannot be checked, as there is no DNA. The CDR3 spans 15 residues. The germline gives CDR1 SGHRS, CDR2 YFSETQ.

The CDR3 is CASSFRELQFF. The chain joins TRBV6-2 or TRBV6-3 to TRBJ2-1; absent DNA, TCRdb's TRBD2 call cannot be checked. In germline, CDR1 is MNHEY, CDR2 SVGEGT. The CDR3 contains 11 residues.

The chain recombines TRBV7-9 with TRBJ1-1. The CDR3 sequence is 13 residues long. Germline V CDR1 and CDR2: SEHNR, FQNEAQ (reference sequence). The CDR3 region is CASSLPTNTEAFF. Filled out from reference TRBV7-9 and TRBJ1-1, the complete variable domain reads DTGVSQNPRHKITKRGQNVTFRCDPISEHNRLYWYRQTLGQGPEFLTYFQNEAQLEKSRLLSDRFSAERPKGSFSTLEIQRTEQGDSAMYLCASSLPTNTEAFFGQGTRLTVV.

The V and J genes are TRBV20-1 and TRBJ2-5. The CDR3 sequence is 14 residues long. Germline CDR1 DFQATT, CDR2 SNEGSKA (reference sequence). CDR3: CSASLVSQQETQYF.

The chain is built from TRBV4-2 and TRBJ1-2; TCRdb reports TRBD1, a call that lacks DNA to check it against. The germline CDR1 and CDR2 sequences are LGHNA and YNFKEQ. The CDR3 is made up of 15 amino acids. This CDR3 reads CASTPGQGLVYGYTF.

The chain has TRBV7-2 and TRBJ1-2; TCRdb designates TRBD1, a call that cannot be tested without DNA. In germline, CDR1 is SGHTA, CDR2 FQGNSA. The CDR3 contains 13 residues. The CDR3 loop is CASSPGTAYGYTF.

The CDR3 spells CASSLGLAGVDTQYF. The V gene is TRBV5-1, the J gene TRBJ2-3; TCRdb's assignment of TRBD2 cannot be checked, as there is no DNA. CDR1 is SGHRS, CDR2 YFSETQ, per germline. CDR3 length: 15 residues.

The chain recombines TRBV3-1 with TRBJ2-1; without DNA, the TCRdb call of TRBD2 cannot be checked. CDR3 length equals 16 residues. Germline loops: CDR1 LGHDT, CDR2 YNNKEL (reference sequence). This chain's CDR3 is CASSSLAGDLYNEQFF.

V usage is TRBV6-5 and J usage is TRBJ2-7; there is no DNA to check the TCRdb D call of TRBD1. This CDR3 region has 17 residues. Germline V lookup: CDR1 MNHEY, CDR2 SVGAGI. The CDR3 sequence: CASSYSGQGRYAYEQYF.

The genes are TRBV20-1 and TRBJ2-1. This CDR3 has 15 residues. Germline CDR1 is DFQATT and CDR2 is SNEGSKA (reference sequence). The CDR3 spells CSARDSQASYNEQFF.